This T cell receptor (beta chain) emerged from a study of blood T cell repertoires in COVID-19. CDR3 length equals 15 residues. After removal of 5 bases from V and 2 bases from J, the junction contained 5 bases not matched to a gene. Germline V CDR1 and CDR2: SGHAT, FQNNGV. Generated by immunoSEQ multiplex PCR, the TCRdb table keeps only in-frame clones and is missing some. The sample carries approximately 440,000 clones, roughly 90% recorded once. The source is a woman aged 18-29 years who had recovered from COVID-19. The V gene is TRBV11-2, the J gene TRBJ1-4, with 7 bases identical to TRBD1. The sample was PBMCs or T cells enriched from blood (not recorded which). This CDR3 is CASSRLTGTNEKLFF. CDR3 nucleotide sequence: TGTGCCAGCAGCCGCTTGACAGGGACTAATGAAAAACTGTTTTTT.